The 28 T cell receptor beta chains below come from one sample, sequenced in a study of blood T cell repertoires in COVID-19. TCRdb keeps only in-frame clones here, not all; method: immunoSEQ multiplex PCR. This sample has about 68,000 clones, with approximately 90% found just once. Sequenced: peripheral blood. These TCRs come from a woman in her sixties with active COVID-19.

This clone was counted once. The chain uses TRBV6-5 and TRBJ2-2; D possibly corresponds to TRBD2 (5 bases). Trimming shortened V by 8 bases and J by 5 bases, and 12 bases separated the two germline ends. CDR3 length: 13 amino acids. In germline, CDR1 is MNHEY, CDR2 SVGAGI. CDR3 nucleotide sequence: TGTGCCAGCGGAGGCCTAGGTACCGGGGAGCTGTTTTTT. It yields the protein CASGGLGTGELFF.

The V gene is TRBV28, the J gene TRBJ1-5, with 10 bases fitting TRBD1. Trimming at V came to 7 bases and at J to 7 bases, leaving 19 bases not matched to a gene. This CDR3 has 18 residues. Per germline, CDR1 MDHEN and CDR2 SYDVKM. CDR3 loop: CASTPTNSATGGRQPQHF. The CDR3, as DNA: TGTGCCAGCACCCCCACGAATTCCGCGACAGGGGGCAGACAGCCCCAGCATTTT.

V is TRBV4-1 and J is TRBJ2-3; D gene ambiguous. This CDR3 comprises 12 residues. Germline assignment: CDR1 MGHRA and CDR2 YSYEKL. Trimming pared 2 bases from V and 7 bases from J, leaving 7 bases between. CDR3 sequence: CASSQNSNTQYF. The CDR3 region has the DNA TGCGCCAGCAGCCAAAACAGTAATACGCAGTATTTT.

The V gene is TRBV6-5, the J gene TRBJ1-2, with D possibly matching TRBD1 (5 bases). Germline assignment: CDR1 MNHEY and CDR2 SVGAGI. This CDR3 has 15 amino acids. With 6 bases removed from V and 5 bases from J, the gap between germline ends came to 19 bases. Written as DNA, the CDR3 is TGTGCCAGCAGGGGGGGTTTTCGTGCGGGGTATGGCTACACCTTC. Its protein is CASRGGFRAGYGYTF.

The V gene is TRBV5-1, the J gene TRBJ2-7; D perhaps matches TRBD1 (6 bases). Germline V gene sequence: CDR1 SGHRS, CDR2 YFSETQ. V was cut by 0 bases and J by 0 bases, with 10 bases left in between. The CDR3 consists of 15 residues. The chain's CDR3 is CASSLGTEPSYEQYF. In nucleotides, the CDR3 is TGCGCCAGCAGCTTGGGGACAGAGCCCTCCTACGAGCAGTACTTC.

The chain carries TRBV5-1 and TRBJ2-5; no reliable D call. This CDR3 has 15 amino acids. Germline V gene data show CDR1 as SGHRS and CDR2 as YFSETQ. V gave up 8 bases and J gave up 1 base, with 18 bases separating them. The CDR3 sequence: CASKQSAGIQETQYF. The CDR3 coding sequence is TGCGCCAGTAAGCAGTCGGCAGGCATCCAAGAGACCCAGTACTTC.

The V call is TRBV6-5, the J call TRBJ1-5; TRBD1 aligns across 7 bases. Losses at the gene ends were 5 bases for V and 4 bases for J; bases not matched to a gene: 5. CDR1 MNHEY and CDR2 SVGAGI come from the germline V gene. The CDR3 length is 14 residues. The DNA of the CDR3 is TGTGCCAGCAGTCGGGACAGCCTAAATCAGCCCCAGCATTTT. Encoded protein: CASSRDSLNQPQHF.

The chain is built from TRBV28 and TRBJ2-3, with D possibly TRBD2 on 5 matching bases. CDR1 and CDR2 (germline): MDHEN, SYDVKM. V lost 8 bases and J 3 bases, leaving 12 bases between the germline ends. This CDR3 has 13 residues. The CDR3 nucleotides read TGTGCCAGCTATGAGGGCTGGACAGATACGCAGTATTTT. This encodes CASYEGWTDTQYF.

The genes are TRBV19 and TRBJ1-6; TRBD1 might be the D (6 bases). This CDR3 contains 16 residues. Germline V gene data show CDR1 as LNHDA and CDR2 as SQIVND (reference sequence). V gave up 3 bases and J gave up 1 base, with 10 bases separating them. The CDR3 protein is CASSIQGKSYNSPLHF. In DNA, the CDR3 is TGTGCCAGTAGTATCCAGGGGAAGTCCTATAATTCACCCCTCCACTTT.

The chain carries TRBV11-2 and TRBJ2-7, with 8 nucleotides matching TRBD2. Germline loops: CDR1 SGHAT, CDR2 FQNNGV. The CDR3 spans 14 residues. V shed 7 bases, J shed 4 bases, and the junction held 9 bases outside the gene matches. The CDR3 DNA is TGTGCCAGCACCATGGGCCAGCGGGAGTACGAGCAGTACTTC. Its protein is CASTMGQREYEQYF.

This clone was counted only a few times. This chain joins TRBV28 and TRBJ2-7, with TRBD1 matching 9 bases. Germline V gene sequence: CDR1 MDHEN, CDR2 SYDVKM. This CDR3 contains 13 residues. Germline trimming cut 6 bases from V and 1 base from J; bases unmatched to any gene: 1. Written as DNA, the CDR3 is TGTGCCAGCAGGACAGGGGGTTCCTACGAGCAGTACTTC. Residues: CASRTGGSYEQYF.

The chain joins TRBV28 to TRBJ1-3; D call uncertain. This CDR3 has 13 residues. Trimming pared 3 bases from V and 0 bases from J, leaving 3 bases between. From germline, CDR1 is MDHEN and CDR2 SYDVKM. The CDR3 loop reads CASSFGSGNTIYF. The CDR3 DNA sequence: TGTGCCAGCAGTTTCGGCTCTGGAAACACCATATATTTT.

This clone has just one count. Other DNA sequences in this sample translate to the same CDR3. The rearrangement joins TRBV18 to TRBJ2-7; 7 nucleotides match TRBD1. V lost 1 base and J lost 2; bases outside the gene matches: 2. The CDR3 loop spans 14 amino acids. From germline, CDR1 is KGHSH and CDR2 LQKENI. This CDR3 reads CASSPRQGTYEQYF. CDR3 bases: TGTGCCAGCTCACCACGACAGGGTACCTACGAGCAGTACTTC.

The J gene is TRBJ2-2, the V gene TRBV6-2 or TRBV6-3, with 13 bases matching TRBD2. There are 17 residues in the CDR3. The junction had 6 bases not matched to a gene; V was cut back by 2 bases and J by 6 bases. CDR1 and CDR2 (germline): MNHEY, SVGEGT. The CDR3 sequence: CASSYGRLAGGAGELFF. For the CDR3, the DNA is TGTGCCAGCAGTTACGGGAGACTAGCGGGAGGAGCCGGGGAGCTGTTTTTT.

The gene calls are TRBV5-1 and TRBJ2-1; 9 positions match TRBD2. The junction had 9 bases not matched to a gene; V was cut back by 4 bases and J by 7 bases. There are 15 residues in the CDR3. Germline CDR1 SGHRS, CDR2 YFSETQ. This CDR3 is CASSPLAGRGNEQFF. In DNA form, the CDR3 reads TGCGCCAGCAGCCCACTAGCGGGCCGAGGGAATGAGCAGTTCTTC.

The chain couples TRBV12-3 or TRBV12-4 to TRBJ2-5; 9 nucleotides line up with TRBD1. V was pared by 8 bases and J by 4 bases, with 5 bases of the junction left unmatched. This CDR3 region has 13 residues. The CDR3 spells CASGQGLGETQYF. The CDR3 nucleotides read TGTGCCAGCGGACAGGGGCTGGGAGAGACCCAGTACTTC.

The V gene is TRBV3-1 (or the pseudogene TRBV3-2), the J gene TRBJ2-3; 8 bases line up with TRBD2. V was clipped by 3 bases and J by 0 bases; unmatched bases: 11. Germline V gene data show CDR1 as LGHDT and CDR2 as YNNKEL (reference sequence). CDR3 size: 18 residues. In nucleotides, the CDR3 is TGTGCCAGCAGCCAGGGACCACACCTAGCGGGTAGCACAGATACGCAGTATTTT. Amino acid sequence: CASSQGPHLAGSTDTQYF.

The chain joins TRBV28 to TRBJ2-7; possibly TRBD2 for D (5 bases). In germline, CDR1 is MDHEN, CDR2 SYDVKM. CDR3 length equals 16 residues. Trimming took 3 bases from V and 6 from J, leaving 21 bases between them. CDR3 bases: TGTGCCAGCAGTTTCCTCCCGGGCGTCGCGGGCAGCGAGCAGTACTTC. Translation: CASSFLPGVAGSEQYF.

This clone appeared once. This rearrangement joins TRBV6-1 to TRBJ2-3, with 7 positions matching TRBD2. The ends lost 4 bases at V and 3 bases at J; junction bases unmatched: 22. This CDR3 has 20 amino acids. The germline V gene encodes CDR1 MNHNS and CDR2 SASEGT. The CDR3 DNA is TGTGCCAGCAGTGCGCTTCGTCAACTCCGCGGGGGAGGTGGGACAGATACGCAGTATTTT. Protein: CASSALRQLRGGGGTDTQYF.

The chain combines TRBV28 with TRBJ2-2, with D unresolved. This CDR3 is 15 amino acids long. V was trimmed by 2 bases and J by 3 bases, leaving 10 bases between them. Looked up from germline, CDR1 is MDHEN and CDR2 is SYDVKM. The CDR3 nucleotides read TGTGCCAGCAGTTTAGAGCACGGTTACACCGGGGAGCTGTTTTTT. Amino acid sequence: CASSLEHGYTGELFF.

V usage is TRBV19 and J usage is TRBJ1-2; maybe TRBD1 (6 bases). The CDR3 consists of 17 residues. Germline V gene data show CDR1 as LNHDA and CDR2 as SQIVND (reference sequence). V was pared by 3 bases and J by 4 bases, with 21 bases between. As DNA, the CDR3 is TGTGCCAGTAGTATTGCAGGGGAAGATTCGGAACTCTATGGCTACACCTTC. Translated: CASSIAGEDSELYGYTF.

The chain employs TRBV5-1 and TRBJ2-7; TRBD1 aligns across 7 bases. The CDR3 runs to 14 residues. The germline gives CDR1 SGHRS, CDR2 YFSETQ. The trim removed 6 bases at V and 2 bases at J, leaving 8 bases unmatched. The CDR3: CASTPGQSPYEQYF. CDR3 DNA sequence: TGCGCCAGCACCCCGGGACAGTCTCCCTACGAGCAGTACTTC.

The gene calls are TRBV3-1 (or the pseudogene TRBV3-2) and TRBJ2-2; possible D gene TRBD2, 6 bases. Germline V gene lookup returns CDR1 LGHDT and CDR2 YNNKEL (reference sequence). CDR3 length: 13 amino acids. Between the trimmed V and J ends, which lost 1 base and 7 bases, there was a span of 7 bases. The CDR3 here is CASSQVGGGELFF. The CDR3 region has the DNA TGTGCCAGCAGCCAAGTGGGGGGCGGGGAGCTGTTTTTT.

CDR3 sequence (DNA): TGTGCCTGGACGCCTATGGGGGACAGGGAGAATCAGCCCCAGCATTTT. Amino acids: CAWTPMGDRENQPQHF. The J gene is TRBJ1-5, the V gene TRBV30, with 9 bases fitting TRBD1. This CDR3 spans 16 amino acids. Germline V gene lookup returns CDR1 GTSNPN and CDR2 SVGIG (reference sequence). Trimming took 4 bases from V and 4 from J; bases not matched to a gene: 11. Using reference TRBV30 and TRBJ1-5 for the parts outside the CDR3, the full variable domain is SQTIHQWPATLVQPVGSPLSLECTVEGTSNPNLYWYRQAAGRGLQLLFYSVGIGQISSEVPQNLSASRPQDRQFILSSKKLLLSDSGFYLCAWTPMGDRENQPQHFGDGTRLSIL.

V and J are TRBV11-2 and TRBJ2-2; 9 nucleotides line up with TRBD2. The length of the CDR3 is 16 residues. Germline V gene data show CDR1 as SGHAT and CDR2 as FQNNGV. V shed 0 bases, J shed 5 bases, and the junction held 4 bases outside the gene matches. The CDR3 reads CASSLDRGLATGELFF. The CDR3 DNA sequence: TGTGCCAGCAGCTTAGATCGGGGACTAGCAACCGGGGAGCTGTTTTTT.

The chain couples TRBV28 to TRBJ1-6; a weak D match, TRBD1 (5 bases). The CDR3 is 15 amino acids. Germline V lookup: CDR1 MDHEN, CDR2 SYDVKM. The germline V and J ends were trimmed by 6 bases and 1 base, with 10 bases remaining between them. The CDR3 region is CASRLGGSYNSPLHF. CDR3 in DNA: TGTGCCAGCAGGCTGGGGGGATCCTATAATTCACCCCTCCACTTT. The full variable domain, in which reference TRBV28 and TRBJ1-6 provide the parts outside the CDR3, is DVKVTQSSRYLVKRTGEKVFLECVQDMDHENMFWYRQDPGLGLRLIYFSYDVKMKEKGDIPEGYSVSREKKERFSLILESASTNQTSMYLCASRLGGSYNSPLHFGNGTRLTVT.

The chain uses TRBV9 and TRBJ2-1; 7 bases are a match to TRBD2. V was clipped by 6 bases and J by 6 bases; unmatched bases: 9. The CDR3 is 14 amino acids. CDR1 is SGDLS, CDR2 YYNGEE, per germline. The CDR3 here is CASKGLGDSNEQFF. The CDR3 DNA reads TGTGCCAGCAAAGGACTAGGCGACTCCAATGAGCAGTTCTTC.

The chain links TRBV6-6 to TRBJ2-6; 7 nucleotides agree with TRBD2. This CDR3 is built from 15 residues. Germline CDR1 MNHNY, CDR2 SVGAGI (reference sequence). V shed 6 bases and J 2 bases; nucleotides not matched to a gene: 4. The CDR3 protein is CASSRSGPGANVLTF. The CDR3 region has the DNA TGTGCCAGCAGCCGTAGCGGGCCTGGGGCCAACGTCCTGACTTTC.